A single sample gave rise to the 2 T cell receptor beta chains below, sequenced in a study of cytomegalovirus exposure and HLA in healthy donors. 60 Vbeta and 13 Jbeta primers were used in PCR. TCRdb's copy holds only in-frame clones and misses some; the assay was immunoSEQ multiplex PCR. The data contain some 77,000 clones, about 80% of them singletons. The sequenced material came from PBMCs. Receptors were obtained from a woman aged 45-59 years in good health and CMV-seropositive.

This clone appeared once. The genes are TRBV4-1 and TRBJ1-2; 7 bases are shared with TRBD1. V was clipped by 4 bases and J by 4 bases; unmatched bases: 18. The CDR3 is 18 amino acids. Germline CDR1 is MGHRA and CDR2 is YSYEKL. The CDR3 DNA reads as TGCGCCAGCAGCCCCCACCTGAGCCAGCAGGGGGACGGCTATGGCTACACCTTC. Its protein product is CASSPHLSQQGDGYGYTF.

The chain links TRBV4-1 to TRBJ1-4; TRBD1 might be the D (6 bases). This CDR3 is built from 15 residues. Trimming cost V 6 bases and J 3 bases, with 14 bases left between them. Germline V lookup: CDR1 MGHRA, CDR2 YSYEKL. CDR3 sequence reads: CASRPIQGSNEKLFF. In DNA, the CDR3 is TGCGCCAGCAGGCCGATACAGGGCTCTAATGAAAAACTGTTTTTT.